This T cell receptor beta chain was observed in a study of blood T cell repertoires in COVID-19. Turning to the study itself: Samples representing acute and convalescent COVID-19 were sourced from the United States, Italy and Spain.

Those who participated ranged in age from about 18 to 89 years and resided in about two dozen US areas. Clinical history as reported by participants underpinned cohort assignment. It was within 2 weeks before study entry that exposed participants met a COVID-19 case. CDR1 LGHDT and CDR2 YNNKEL come from the germline V gene (reference sequence). The CDR3 consists of 13 residues. Trimming removed 6 bases at V and 3 bases at J, with 11 bases between. Data came from immunoSEQ multiplex PCR; TCRdb stores just in-frame clones and leaves some out. The table shows a few hundred thousand clones, with approximately 86% occurring only once.

This TCR was recovered from a woman aged 25 to 45 who had been exposed to COVID-19. The gene calls are TRBV3-1 (or the pseudogene TRBV3-2) and TRBJ1-2; D perhaps matches TRBD1 (6 bases). Source material: PBMCs or T cells enriched from blood (not recorded which). CDR3 nucleotide sequence: TGTGCCAGCAGACGGGACATGGACTATGGCTACACCTTC. Its protein is CASRRDMDYGYTF.